This TCR beta chain comes out of a study of breast tumors, draining lymph nodes, adjacent tissues. TCRdb re-analysed the multiplex PCR reads in MiXCR, keeping a single row per CDR3 protein. The repertoire holds 15,000 to 20,000 distinct CDR3 sequences, with under 70% as singletons. This CDR3 contains 13 residues. CDR1 is SGHVS, CDR2 FQNEAQ, per germline. The ends were cut back, 8 bases at V and 4 bases at J, with 14 bases in the middle. In regard to this clonotype: Its antigen is undetermined.

Study results and caveats: Tumor repertoires ranked between lymph nodes and nontumor tissue in diversity, with V and J gene preferences. Data fit most tumor T cells coming from lymph node, expanding in tumor.

This chain uses TRBV7-8 with TRBJ2-5, with D perhaps TRBD2 (5 bases). This sequence originates from a female donor with breast cancer. Some clones in this sample may be carry-over from other donors' samples. Sample: tumor-adjacent breast tissue. The CDR3 nucleotides are TGTGCCAGCCTCCCCAGTGGAGGAGAGACCCAGTACTTC. Its protein is CASLPSGGETQYF.